These 25 T cell receptor beta chains share one sample of origin, sequenced in a study of T cells in Graves' hyperthyroidism and ophthalmopathy. Amplification targeted TCR beta CDR3 regions from RNA transcripts. RT-PCR in the first round (using the HTBI primer set) targeted the TCR CDR3. TCRdb used MiXCR to reprocess the multiplex PCR reads, holding one entry per CDR3 protein. The sample lists about 260,000 distinct CDR3 sequences, around a quarter occurring once. Sequencing was carried out using blood. The receptors stem from a man between 40 and 49 years old with Graves' hyperthyroidism that later progressed to Graves' ophthalmopathy.

The chain's CDR3 is CASSLFQQETQYF. CDR3 sequence (DNA): TGTGCCAGCAGCTTATTCCAGCAAGAGACCCAGTACTTC. The V gene is TRBV7-2, the J gene TRBJ2-5; D not resolved. Per the germline V gene, CDR1 is SGHTA and CDR2 is FQGNSA. V was clipped by 2 bases and J by 2 bases, with 6 bases between them. This CDR3 is built from 13 residues.

The table lists this clonotype with a few counts. CDR3 protein: CASSLSAGGSYEQYF. DNA for the CDR3: TGTGCCAGCAGTTTATCTGCGGGAGGAAGCTACGAGCAGTACTTC. The chain uses TRBV28 and TRBJ2-7, with 8 bases that match TRBD2. V was clipped by 1 base and J by 3 bases; unmatched bases: 5. The germline V gene encodes CDR1 MDHEN and CDR2 SYDVKM. The CDR3 has 15 residues.

This sequence joins TRBV6-1 and TRBJ2-7; 8 bases agree with TRBD2. The length of the CDR3 is 15 residues. Germline-derived CDR1 and CDR2 are MNHNS and SASEGT. Trimming removed 0 bases from V and 9 bases from J; junction bases left unmatched: 10. This chain's CDR3 is CASSEATSATRGQYF. As DNA, the CDR3 is TGTGCCAGCAGTGAAGCGACTAGCGCTACCAGGGGGCAGTACTTC.

The table lists this clonotype with many counts. The V and J genes are TRBV24-1 and TRBJ1-2; D may be TRBD1 (6 bases). The CDR3 has 13 amino acids. Germline-derived CDR1 and CDR2 are KGHDR and SFDVKD. The V gene lost 2 bases and the J gene lost 4 bases, with 7 bases spanning the gap. DNA of the CDR3: TGTGCCACCAGTGATTCGGGGGCCTATGGCTACACCTTC. Amino acid sequence: CATSDSGAYGYTF.

This clonotype has ten or more counts. The chain links TRBV27 to TRBJ2-7; D is unresolved. Germline V gives CDR1 MNHEY, CDR2 SMNVEV (reference sequence). V lost 4 bases, J lost 0 bases, and 4 bases lay in between. The CDR3 contains 12 residues. CDR3 amino acids: CASSSVSYEQYF. CDR3 bases: TGTGCCAGCAGTTCCGTCTCCTACGAGCAGTACTTC.

The chain links TRBV11-2 to TRBJ2-5; D is possibly TRBD2 (6 bases). Germline lookup yields CDR1 SGHAT and CDR2 FQNNGV. CDR3 length: 17 amino acids. V gave up 1 base and J gave up 4 bases, with 19 bases separating them. CDR3 region: CASSLGVRPAGGETQYF. CDR3 DNA: TGTGCCAGCAGCTTAGGGGTGCGCCCCGCCGGGGGAGAGACCCAGTACTTC.

This clonotype was recorded at least ten times. The chain combines TRBV2 with TRBJ1-5, with D uncertain. CDR1 is SNHLY and CDR2 is FYNNEI in the germline V gene. The germline V and J ends were trimmed by 3 bases and 0 bases, with 3 bases remaining between them. CDR3 length: 13 residues. The CDR3 DNA reads TGTGCCAGCAGTGATGTTAGCAATCAGCCCCAGCATTTT. Translating gives CASSDVSNQPQHF.

The CDR3 protein is CASSYGSTNYGYTF. CDR3 nucleotide sequence: TGTGCCAGCAGTTACGGTTCCACTAACTATGGCTACACCTTC. The chain recombines TRBV6-5 with TRBJ1-2, with D uncertain. Trimming cost V 2 bases and J 0 bases, with 7 bases left between them. This CDR3 comprises 14 residues. The V gene's germline CDR1 is MNHEY and CDR2 SVGAGI.

In this sample, this clonotype turned up many times. The V gene is TRBV10-1, the J gene TRBJ1-5, with D hard to call. The V gene lost 4 bases and the J gene lost 4 bases, with 8 bases spanning the gap. CDR1 is WNHNN and CDR2 is SYGVQD in the germline V gene (reference sequence). The CDR3 loop spans 13 amino acids. CDR3 residues: CASSGHLNQPQHF. The CDR3 nucleotides read TGCGCCAGCAGTGGACATTTGAATCAGCCCCAGCATTTT.

This chain joins TRBV7-9 and TRBJ1-3; D is unclear. Trimming pared 1 base from V and 0 bases from J, leaving 7 bases between. This CDR3 has 15 amino acids. Germline-derived CDR1 and CDR2 are SEHNR and FQNEAQ (reference sequence). The CDR3 DNA is TGTGCCAGCAGCTTAGGGGGAGACTCTGGAAACACCATATATTTT. Protein product: CASSLGGDSGNTIYF.

This clonotype was found many times. V gene TRBV19 combines with J gene TRBJ2-7; no reliable D call. Trimming pared 5 bases from V and 3 bases from J, leaving 14 bases between. This CDR3 contains 14 residues. Germline lookup yields CDR1 LNHDA and CDR2 SQIVND (reference sequence). The CDR3 is CASSVSPRFYEQYF. CDR3 in DNA: TGTGCCAGTAGTGTCTCACCGAGGTTCTACGAGCAGTACTTC.

This clonotype was picked up many times. The chain employs TRBV7-9 and TRBJ1-1; D is perhaps TRBD1 (5 bases). The V end was cut by 3 bases, the J end by 4 bases, with 9 bases between. CDR1 is SEHNR and CDR2 is FQNEAQ in the germline V gene (reference sequence). The CDR3 has 13 residues. This chain's CDR3 is CASSLWGITEAFF. The CDR3, as DNA: TGTGCCAGCAGCTTGTGGGGGATCACTGAAGCTTTCTTT.

As for this clonotype: A much larger clonotype is one base distant, so this may be a read error. The chain is built from TRBV7-2 and TRBJ2-5, with TRBD2 as a possible D gene (6 bases). This CDR3 spans 14 amino acids. Trimming took 7 bases from V and 1 from J, leaving 13 bases between them. Germline V gives CDR1 SGHTA, CDR2 FQGNSA. The chain's CDR3 is CASIFGGIQETQYF. Here the CDR3 DNA reads TGTGCCAGCATCTTTGGCGGGATCCAAGAGACCCAGTACTTC. The full variable domain, its missing parts supplied by reference TRBV7-2 and TRBJ2-5, is GAGVSQSPSNKVTEKGKDVELRCDPISGHTALYWYRQSLGQGLEFLIYFQGNSAPDKSGLPSDRFSAERTGGSVSTLTIQRTQQEDSAVYLCASIFGGIQETQYFGPGTRLLVL.

This clonotype was detected ten times or more. The genes are TRBV5-1 and TRBJ2-5; maybe TRBD2 (6 bases). V was pared by 6 bases and J by 1 base, with 13 bases between. This CDR3 has 14 amino acids. CDR1 and CDR2 from the germline V gene are SGHRS and YFSETQ. The CDR3 here is CASTRGGRQETQYF. CDR3 sequence (DNA): TGCGCCAGCACTCGGGGAGGCCGCCAAGAGACCCAGTACTTC. The complete variable domain, with remaining parts taken from reference TRBV5-1 and TRBJ2-5, reads KAGVTQTPRYLIKTRGQQVTLSCSPISGHRSVSWYQQTPGQGLQFLFEYFSETQRNKGNFPGRFSGRQFSNSRSEMNVSTLELGDSALYLCASTRGGRQETQYFGPGTRLLVL.

This clonotype was seen many times. The gene calls are TRBV9 and TRBJ1-2, with D possibly being TRBD1 (6 bases). With 7 bases removed from V and 8 bases from J, the gap between germline ends came to 12 bases. Germline-derived CDR1 and CDR2 are SGDLS and YYNGEE. The CDR3 covers 11 residues. CDR3 nucleotide sequence: TGTGCCAGCGGACCCAGGGGCGGCTACACCTTC. This sequence encodes CASGPRGGYTF. Based on the CDR3 plus reference TRBV9 and TRBJ1-2, the full variable domain is DSGVTQTPKHLITATGQRVTLRCSPRSGDLSVYWYQQSLDQGLQFLIQYYNGEERAKGNILERFSAQQFPDLHSELNLSSLELGDSALYFCASGPRGGYTFGSGTRLTVV.

This clonotype turned up a few times. The chain recombines TRBV12-3 or TRBV12-4 with TRBJ1-2; 7 bases match TRBD1. The J segment lost 0 bases and the V segment lost 4 bases, leaving 2 bases of the junction unmatched. The CDR3 contains 14 residues. CDR3 nucleotides: TGTGCCAGCAGTTGGGGACAGACTAACTATGGCTACACCTTC. This codes for CASSWGQTNYGYTF.

This clonotype was found many times. This sequence joins TRBV15 and TRBJ2-2, with D unclear. This CDR3 comprises 15 residues. Germline CDR1 LNHNV, CDR2 YYDKDF (reference sequence). V lost 2 bases and J lost 1, with 8 bases in between. The CDR3 is CATSRSAGNTGELFF. CDR3 coding DNA: TGTGCCACCAGCAGAAGTGCAGGGAACACCGGGGAGCTGTTTTTT.

This sequence joins TRBV6-1 and TRBJ1-1, with 8 positions matching TRBD1. Trimming took 7 bases from V and 1 from J; bases not matched to a gene: 11. The CDR3 covers 16 residues. Germline loops: CDR1 MNHNS, CDR2 SASEGT. The CDR3 DNA reads as TGTGCCAGCATAAACCCATCCGGGACAGGGAACACTGAAGCTTTCTTT. Its translation: CASINPSGTGNTEAFF.

The chain couples TRBV6-5 to TRBJ2-7; TRBD2 agrees at 13 bases. The CDR3 is made up of 16 amino acids. Germline values: CDR1 MNHEY, CDR2 SVGAGI. Trimming cost V 0 bases and J 5 bases; bases outside gene matches: 4. The CDR3 spells CASSYSRTSGSHEQYF. CDR3 nucleotide sequence: TGTGCCAGCAGTTACTCTCGGACTAGCGGGAGCCACGAGCAGTACTTC.

This clonotype was counted at least ten times. One end of the junction varies from germline; a read error may be responsible. The chain employs TRBV6-2 or TRBV6-3 and TRBJ2-5; D gene uncertain. The CDR3 length is 13 residues. Germline V gives CDR1 MNHEY, CDR2 SVGEGT. Written as DNA, the CDR3 is TGTGCCAGCAGTTATGGACCTCGAGAGATCCAGTACTTC. Its protein is CASSYGPREIQYF.

This chain connects TRBV6-1 to TRBJ2-5; 8 nucleotides line up with TRBD2. Looked up from germline, CDR1 is MNHNS and CDR2 is SASEGT. The V segment lost 5 bases and the J segment 5 bases; nucleotides outside the gene matches: 13. The CDR3 is made up of 16 amino acids. As DNA, the CDR3 is TGTGCCAGCAGTAGGACCGGACTAGCCGGGAGGGAGACCCAGTACTTC. Its protein product is CASSRTGLAGRETQYF.

This clonotype was counted many times. CDR3 DNA sequence: TGCAGTGAGGGCAGCTCCTACGAGCAGTACTTC. Translating gives CSEGSSYEQYF. The J gene is TRBJ2-7, the V gene TRBV20-1; no reliable D call. Deletions cut 7 bases from V and 0 bases from J, with 7 bases between. Germline V lookup: CDR1 DFQATT, CDR2 SNEGSKA (reference sequence). The CDR3 totals 11 residues.

This clonotype was found once. The CDR3 spells CASSLLTDRGGRLFF. In DNA, the CDR3 is TGTGCCAGCAGTCTACTCACAGACAGGGGGGGCAGGCTGTTTTTT. V usage is TRBV27 and J usage is TRBJ2-2, with 9 bases fitting TRBD1. Trimming took 5 bases from V and 13 from J; bases not matched to a gene: 14. CDR1 is MNHEY and CDR2 is SMNVEV in the germline V gene (reference sequence). CDR3 size: 15 residues.

In this sample, this clonotype turned up many times. The CDR3 sequence: CASSLYEVETQYF. As DNA, the CDR3 is TGCGCCAGCAGCTTGTACGAGGTGGAGACCCAGTACTTC. The gene calls are TRBV5-1 and TRBJ2-5; D call uncertain. Between the trimmed V and J ends, which lost 1 base and 5 bases, there was a span of 9 bases. Per the germline V gene, CDR1 is SGHRS and CDR2 is YFSETQ. This CDR3 has 13 residues. Complete variable domain (other parts from reference TRBV5-1 and TRBJ2-5): KAGVTQTPRYLIKTRGQQVTLSCSPISGHRSVSWYQQTPGQGLQFLFEYFSETQRNKGNFPGRFSGRQFSNSRSEMNVSTLELGDSALYLCASSLYEVETQYFGPGTRLLVL.

This clonotype was counted at least ten times. The rearrangement uses TRBV12-5 and TRBJ2-5, with a possible D match to TRBD2 (5 bases). In germline, CDR1 is LGHNT, CDR2 FRNRAP. CDR3 length equals 16 residues. V dropped 5 bases and J dropped 5 bases, with 21 bases sitting between them. This CDR3 reads CASGPPTGIVVETQYF. The DNA of the CDR3 is TGTGCTAGTGGTCCTCCGACGGGGATTGTGGTGGAGACCCAGTACTTC.